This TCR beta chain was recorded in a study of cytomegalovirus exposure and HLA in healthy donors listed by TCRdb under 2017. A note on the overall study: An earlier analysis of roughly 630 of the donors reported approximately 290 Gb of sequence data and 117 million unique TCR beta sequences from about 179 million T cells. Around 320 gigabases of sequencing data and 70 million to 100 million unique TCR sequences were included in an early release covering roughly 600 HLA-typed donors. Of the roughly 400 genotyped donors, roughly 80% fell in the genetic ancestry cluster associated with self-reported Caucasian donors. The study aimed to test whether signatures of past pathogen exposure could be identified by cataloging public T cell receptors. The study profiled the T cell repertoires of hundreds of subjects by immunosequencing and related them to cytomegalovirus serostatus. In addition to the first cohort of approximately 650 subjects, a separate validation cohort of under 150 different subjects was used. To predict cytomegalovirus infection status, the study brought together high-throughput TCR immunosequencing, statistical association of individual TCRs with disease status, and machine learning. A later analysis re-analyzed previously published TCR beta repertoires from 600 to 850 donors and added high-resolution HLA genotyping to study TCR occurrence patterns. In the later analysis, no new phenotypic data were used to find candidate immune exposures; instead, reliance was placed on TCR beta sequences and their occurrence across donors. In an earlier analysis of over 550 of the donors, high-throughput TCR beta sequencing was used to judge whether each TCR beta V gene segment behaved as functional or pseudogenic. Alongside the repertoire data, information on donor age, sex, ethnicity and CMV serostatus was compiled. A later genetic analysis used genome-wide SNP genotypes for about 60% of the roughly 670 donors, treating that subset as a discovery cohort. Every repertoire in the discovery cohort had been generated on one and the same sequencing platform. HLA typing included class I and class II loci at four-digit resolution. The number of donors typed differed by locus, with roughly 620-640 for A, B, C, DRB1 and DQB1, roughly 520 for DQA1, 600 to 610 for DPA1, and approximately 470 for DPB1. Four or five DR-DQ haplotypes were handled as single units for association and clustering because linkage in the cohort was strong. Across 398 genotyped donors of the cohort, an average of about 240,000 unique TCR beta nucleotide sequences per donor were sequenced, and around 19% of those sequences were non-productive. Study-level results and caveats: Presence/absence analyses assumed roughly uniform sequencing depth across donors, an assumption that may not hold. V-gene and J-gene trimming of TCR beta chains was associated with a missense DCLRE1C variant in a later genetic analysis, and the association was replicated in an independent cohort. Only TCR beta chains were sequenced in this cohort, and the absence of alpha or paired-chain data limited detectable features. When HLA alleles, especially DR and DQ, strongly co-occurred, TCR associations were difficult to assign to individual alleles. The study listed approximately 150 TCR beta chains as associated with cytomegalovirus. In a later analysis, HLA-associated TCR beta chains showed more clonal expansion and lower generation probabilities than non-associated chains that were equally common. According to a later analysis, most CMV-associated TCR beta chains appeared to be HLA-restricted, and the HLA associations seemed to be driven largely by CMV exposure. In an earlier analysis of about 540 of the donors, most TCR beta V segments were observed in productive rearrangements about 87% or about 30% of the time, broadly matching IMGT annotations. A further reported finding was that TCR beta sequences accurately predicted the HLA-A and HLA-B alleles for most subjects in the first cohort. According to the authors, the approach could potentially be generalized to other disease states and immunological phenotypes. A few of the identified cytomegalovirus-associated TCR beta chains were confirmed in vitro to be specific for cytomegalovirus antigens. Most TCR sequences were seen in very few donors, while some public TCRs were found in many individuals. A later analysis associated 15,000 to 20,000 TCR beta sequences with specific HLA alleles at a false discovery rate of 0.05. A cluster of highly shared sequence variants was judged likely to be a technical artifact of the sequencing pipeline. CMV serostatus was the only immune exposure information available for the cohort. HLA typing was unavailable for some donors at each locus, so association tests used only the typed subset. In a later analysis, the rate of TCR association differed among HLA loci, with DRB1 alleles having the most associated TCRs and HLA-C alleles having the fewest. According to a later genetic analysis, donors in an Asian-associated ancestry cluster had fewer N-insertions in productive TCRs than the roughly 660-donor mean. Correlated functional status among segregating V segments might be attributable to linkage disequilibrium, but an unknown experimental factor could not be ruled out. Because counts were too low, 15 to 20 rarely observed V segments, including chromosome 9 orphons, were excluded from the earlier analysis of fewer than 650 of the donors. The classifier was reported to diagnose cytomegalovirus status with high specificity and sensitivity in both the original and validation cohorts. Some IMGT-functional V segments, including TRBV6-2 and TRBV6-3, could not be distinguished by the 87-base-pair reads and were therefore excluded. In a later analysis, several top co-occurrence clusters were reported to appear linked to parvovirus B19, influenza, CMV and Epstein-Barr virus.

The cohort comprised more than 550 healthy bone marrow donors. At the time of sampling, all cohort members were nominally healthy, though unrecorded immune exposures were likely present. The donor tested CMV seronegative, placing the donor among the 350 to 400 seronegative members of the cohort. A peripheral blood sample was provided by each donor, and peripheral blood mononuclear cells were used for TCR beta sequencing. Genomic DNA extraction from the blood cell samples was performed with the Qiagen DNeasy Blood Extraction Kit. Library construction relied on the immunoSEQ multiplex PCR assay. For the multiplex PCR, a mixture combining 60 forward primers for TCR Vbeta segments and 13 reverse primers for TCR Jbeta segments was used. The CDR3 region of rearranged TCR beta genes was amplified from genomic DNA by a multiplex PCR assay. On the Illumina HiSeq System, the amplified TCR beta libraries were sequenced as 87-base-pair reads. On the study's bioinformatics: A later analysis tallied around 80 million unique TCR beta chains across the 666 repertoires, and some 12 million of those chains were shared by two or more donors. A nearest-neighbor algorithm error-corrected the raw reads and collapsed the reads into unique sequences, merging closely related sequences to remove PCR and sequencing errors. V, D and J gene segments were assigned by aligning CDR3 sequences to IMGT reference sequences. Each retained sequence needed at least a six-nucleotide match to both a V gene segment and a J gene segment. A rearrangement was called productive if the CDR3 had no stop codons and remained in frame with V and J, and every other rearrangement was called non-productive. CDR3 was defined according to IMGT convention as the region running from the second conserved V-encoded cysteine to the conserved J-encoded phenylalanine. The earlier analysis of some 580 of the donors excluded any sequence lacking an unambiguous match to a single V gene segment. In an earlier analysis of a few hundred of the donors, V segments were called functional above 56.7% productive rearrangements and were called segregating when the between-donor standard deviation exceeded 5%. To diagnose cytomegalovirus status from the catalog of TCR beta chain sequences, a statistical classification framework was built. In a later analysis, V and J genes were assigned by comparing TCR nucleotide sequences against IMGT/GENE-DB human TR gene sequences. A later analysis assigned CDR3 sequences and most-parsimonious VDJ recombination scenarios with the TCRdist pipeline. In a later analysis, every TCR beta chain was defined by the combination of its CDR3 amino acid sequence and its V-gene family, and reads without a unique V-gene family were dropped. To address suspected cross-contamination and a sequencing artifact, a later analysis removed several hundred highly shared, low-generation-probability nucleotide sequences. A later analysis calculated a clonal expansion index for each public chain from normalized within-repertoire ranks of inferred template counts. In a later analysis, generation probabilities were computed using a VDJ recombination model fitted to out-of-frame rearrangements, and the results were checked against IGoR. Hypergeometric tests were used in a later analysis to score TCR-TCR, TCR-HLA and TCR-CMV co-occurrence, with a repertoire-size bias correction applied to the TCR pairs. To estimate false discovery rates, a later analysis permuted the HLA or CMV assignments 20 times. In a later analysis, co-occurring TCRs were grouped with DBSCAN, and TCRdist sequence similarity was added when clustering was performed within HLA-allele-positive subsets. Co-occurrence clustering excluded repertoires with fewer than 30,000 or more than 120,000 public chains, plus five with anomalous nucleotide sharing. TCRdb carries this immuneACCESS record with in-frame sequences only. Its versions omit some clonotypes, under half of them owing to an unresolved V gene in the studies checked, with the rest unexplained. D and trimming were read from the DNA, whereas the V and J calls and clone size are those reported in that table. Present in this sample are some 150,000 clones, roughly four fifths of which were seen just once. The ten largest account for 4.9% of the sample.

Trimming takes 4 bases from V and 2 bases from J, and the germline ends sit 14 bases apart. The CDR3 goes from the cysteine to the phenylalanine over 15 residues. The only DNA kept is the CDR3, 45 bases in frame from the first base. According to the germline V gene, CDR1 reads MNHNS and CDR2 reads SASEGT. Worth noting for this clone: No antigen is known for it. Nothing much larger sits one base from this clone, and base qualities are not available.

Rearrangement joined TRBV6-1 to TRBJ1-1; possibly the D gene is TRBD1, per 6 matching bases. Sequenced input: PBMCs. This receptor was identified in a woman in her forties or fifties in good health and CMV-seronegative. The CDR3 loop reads CASSVPRDTNTEAFF. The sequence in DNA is TGTGCCAGCAGTGTACCCAGGGACACCAACACTGAAGCTTTCTTT.